This passage covers 18 T cell receptor beta chains from one sample sequenced in a study of cytomegalovirus exposure and HLA in healthy donors. Researchers ran the PCR with 60 Vbeta and 13 Jbeta primers. Data came from immunoSEQ multiplex PCR; TCRdb stores just in-frame clones and leaves some out. The repertoire holds about 150,000 clones, with 80% as singletons. The sequenced sample consisted of PBMCs. The receptors were gathered from a woman between 40 and 50 years old in good health and CMV-seropositive.

V gene TRBV6-5 combines with J gene TRBJ1-4, with 12 positions matching TRBD1. V lost 4 bases to trimming and J lost 7 bases; unmatched junction nucleotides: 4. Germline CDR1 reads MNHEY; CDR2 reads SVGAGI. The CDR3 is 15 amino acids. The CDR3 reads CASSWDRGPGEKLFF. In DNA form, the CDR3 reads TGTGCCAGCAGTTGGGACAGGGGGCCAGGTGAAAAACTGTTTTTT.

This clone was seen only once. V gene TRBV13 combines with J gene TRBJ1-2; 7 bases map to TRBD1. Germline V lookup: CDR1 PRHDT, CDR2 FYEKMQ (reference sequence). The junction had 2 bases not matched to a gene; V was cut back by 1 base and J by 3 bases. CDR3 length equals 14 residues. The CDR3 reads CASSLEQGYYGYTF. The CDR3 region has the DNA TGTGCCAGCAGCTTAGAACAGGGGTACTATGGCTACACCTTC.

The rearrangement joins TRBV5-4 to TRBJ2-1, with 9 bases identical to TRBD1. After removal of 4 bases from V and 6 bases from J, the junction contained 8 bases not matched to a gene. CDR3 length: 15 amino acids. In germline, CDR1 is SGHNT, CDR2 YYREEE (reference sequence). CDR3 sequence reads: CASSHRRDRVNEQFF. For the CDR3, the DNA is TGTGCCAGCAGCCACCGAAGGGACAGGGTCAATGAGCAGTTCTTC.

The count of this clone is one. The rearrangement uses TRBV18 and TRBJ2-2; TRBD1 is a possible D gene (6 bases). From germline, CDR1 is KGHSH and CDR2 LQKENI. Trimming left V 2 bases short and J 5 bases short, with 12 bases between. CDR3 size: 15 residues. As DNA, the CDR3 is TGTGCCAGCTCACCAGGGACAAGTGCTACCGGGGAGCTGTTTTTT. This codes for CASSPGTSATGELFF.

The rearrangement links TRBV30 to TRBJ2-1; D may be TRBD2 (5 bases). The CDR3 is 12 residues long. V was clipped by 2 bases and J by 10 bases, with 12 bases between them. Germline V gene lookup returns CDR1 GTSNPN and CDR2 SVGIG (reference sequence). The CDR3 nucleotides read TGTGCCTGGAGTCCTACGGCGGGCGAGCAGTTCTTC. As protein: CAWSPTAGEQFF.

The chain has TRBV18 and TRBJ2-7; 10 bases align to TRBD1. The germline V gene encodes CDR1 KGHSH and CDR2 LQKENI. Trimming at V came to 2 bases and at J to 0 bases, leaving 10 bases not matched to a gene. The length of the CDR3 is 18 residues. The DNA for the CDR3 is TGTGCCAGCTCACCAATCGGGACAGGGGCTAGTCGCTCCTACGAGCAGTACTTC. As protein: CASSPIGTGASRSYEQYF.

The chain links TRBV7-7 to TRBJ2-1, with 9 bases lining up with TRBD2. V dropped 4 bases and J dropped 2; count of bases not matched to a gene: 3. Germline V lookup: CDR1 SSHAT, CDR2 FNYEAQ (reference sequence). The CDR3 is made up of 15 amino acids. The DNA for the CDR3 is TGTGCCAGCAGCTCGGGACTAGCAGCCTACAATGAGCAGTTCTTC. Encoded protein: CASSSGLAAYNEQFF.

The chain carries TRBV7-9 and TRBJ2-7, with a weak D call TRBD1 (6 bases). This CDR3 comprises 14 residues. The V gene lost 0 bases and the J gene lost 3 bases, with 9 bases spanning the gap. Germline CDR1 SEHNR, CDR2 FQNEAQ (reference sequence). For the CDR3, the DNA is TGTGCCAGCAGCTTAGCAGGGACAAACTACGAGCAGTACTTC. It specifies CASSLAGTNYEQYF.

V is TRBV6-1 and J is TRBJ2-7, with 11 bases identical to TRBD2. Germline assignment: CDR1 MNHNS and CDR2 SASEGT. This CDR3 contains 15 residues. V trimming: 2 bases; J trimming: 6 bases; junction bases outside the gene matches: 6. The CDR3 region is CASSETVAGGSEQYF. The DNA of the CDR3 is TGTGCCAGCAGTGAAACGGTAGCGGGAGGGTCCGAGCAGTACTTC.

Only one count was recorded for this clone. V gene TRBV27 combines with J gene TRBJ2-2; D might be TRBD1 (6 bases). V was shortened by 6 bases and J by 6 bases, with 17 bases between the two germline ends. CDR3 length: 15 residues. Germline V lookup: CDR1 MNHEY, CDR2 SMNVEV (reference sequence). The CDR3 DNA reads TGTGCCAGCAGCCGGTTTACCCAGGGGTCCGGGGAGCTGTTTTTT. It encodes CASSRFTQGSGELFF.

CDR3 sequence reads: CASSQSSGSSYNEQFF. CDR3 bases: TGCGCCAGCAGCCAATCTAGCGGAAGTTCCTACAATGAGCAGTTCTTC. The chain recombines TRBV4-1 with TRBJ2-1, with 7 bases matching TRBD2. The CDR3 totals 16 residues. Germline CDR1 MGHRA, CDR2 YSYEKL. Trimming removed 2 bases from V and 1 base from J; junction bases left unmatched: 5.

The chain has TRBV5-1 and TRBJ1-2, with 9 bases aligning to TRBD1. The CDR3 length is 16 residues. Germline V gene lookup returns CDR1 SGHRS and CDR2 YFSETQ. V shed 4 bases, J shed 7 bases, and the junction held 14 bases outside the gene matches. The CDR3 bases are TGCGCCAGCAGCCCCCTCCCGGGACAGGGAGCTCCTGGCTACACCTTC. It is translated as CASSPLPGQGAPGYTF.

The table lists this clone with a few counts. The rearrangement joins TRBV6-6 to TRBJ1-1; possibly TRBD1 for D (6 bases). The germline gives CDR1 MNHNY, CDR2 SVGAGI (reference sequence). The CDR3 consists of 14 residues. The V and J ends lost 5 bases and 3 bases respectively, with 13 bases between them. CDR3 sequence: CASSKDSRDTEAFF. In DNA form, the CDR3 reads TGTGCCAGCAGTAAGGACAGCCGAGACACTGAAGCTTTCTTT.

This clone was seen a few times. The J gene is TRBJ1-1, the V gene TRBV6-1; a weak D match, TRBD1 (6 bases). The V gene lost 4 bases and the J gene lost 6 bases, with 15 bases spanning the gap. The germline V gene has CDR1 MNHNS and CDR2 SASEGT. The length of the CDR3 is 14 residues. The CDR3: CASSARGTGPEAFF. CDR3 in DNA: TGTGCCAGCAGTGCCAGGGGTACCGGGCCTGAAGCTTTCTTT.

The V call is TRBV19, the J call TRBJ1-1; the D gene is possibly TRBD1 (6 bases). This CDR3 region has 15 residues. CDR1 is LNHDA, CDR2 SQIVND, per germline (reference sequence). Trimming shortened V by 7 bases and J by 1 base, and 16 bases separated the two germline ends. The CDR3: CASTTLDRTNTEAFF. CDR3 nucleotide sequence: TGTGCCAGTACTACCCTGGACAGAACGAACACTGAAGCTTTCTTT.

The chain links TRBV10-1 to TRBJ2-1; weak D call: TRBD2 (5 bases). The CDR3 consists of 15 residues. Trimming took 5 bases from V and 0 from J, leaving 11 bases between them. CDR1 and CDR2 (germline): WNHNN, SYGVQD (reference sequence). The CDR3 sequence is CASSREGSSYNEQFF. The DNA of the CDR3 is TGCGCCAGCAGTCGTGAGGGAAGCTCCTACAATGAGCAGTTCTTC.

This clone was counted once. The genes are TRBV19 and TRBJ2-7, with D possibly being TRBD2 (6 bases). Trimming cost V 4 bases and J 4 bases, with 14 bases left between them. The germline gives CDR1 LNHDA, CDR2 SQIVND (reference sequence). The CDR3 is 14 residues long. The CDR3 DNA follows: TGTGCCAGTAGTAACCAACGGGGGAAATACGAGCAGTACTTC. It yields the protein CASSNQRGKYEQYF.

This clone was detected only a few times. The chain carries TRBV28 and TRBJ1-5, with D possibly matching TRBD1 (5 bases). Deletions cut 6 bases from V and 4 bases from J, with 7 bases between. CDR3 length: 12 amino acids. Germline V gene lookup returns CDR1 MDHEN and CDR2 SYDVKM. The CDR3 nucleotides read TGTGCCAGCAGGGGGCCAAATCAGCCCCAGCATTTT. Translated, it gives CASRGPNQPQHF.